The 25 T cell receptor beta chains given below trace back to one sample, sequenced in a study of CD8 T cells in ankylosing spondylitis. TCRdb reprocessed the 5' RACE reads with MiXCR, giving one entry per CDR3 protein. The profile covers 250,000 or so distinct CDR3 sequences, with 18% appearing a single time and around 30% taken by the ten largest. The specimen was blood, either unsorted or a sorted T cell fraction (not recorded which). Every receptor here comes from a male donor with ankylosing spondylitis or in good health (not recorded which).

CDR3 residues: CASSSPGTDQETQYF. The CDR3 coding sequence is TGTGCCAGCAGCTCCCCCGGGACAGACCAAGAGACCCAGTACTTC. This chain links TRBV7-3 with TRBJ2-5, with 7 bases aligning to TRBD1. CDR1 SGHTA and CDR2 FQGTGA come from the germline V gene. Trimming cost V 4 bases and J 0 bases; bases outside gene matches: 5. The CDR3 runs 15 residues.

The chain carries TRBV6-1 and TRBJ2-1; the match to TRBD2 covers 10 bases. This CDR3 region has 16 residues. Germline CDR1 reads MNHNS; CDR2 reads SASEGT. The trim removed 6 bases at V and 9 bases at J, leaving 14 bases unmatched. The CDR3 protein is CASSPGPSGSLSEQFF. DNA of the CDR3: TGTGCCAGCAGCCCGGGCCCTAGCGGGAGCTTGAGTGAGCAGTTCTTC.

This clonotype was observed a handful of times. The chain's CDR3 is CASGGDSGRSANEQFF. Written as DNA, the CDR3 is TGTGCCAGCGGAGGGGATAGCGGGAGGTCCGCCAATGAGCAGTTCTTC. J is TRBJ2-1 and V is TRBV12-3 or TRBV12-4; 10 bases align to TRBD2. Trimming took 8 bases from V and 6 from J; bases not matched to a gene: 13. The CDR3 contains 16 residues.

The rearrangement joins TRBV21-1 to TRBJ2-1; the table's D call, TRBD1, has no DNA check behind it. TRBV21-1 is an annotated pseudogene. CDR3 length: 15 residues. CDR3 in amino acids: CASSATGGSYNEQFF. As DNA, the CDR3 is TGTGCCAGCAGCGCGACAGGGGGCTCATACAATGAGCAGTTCTTC.

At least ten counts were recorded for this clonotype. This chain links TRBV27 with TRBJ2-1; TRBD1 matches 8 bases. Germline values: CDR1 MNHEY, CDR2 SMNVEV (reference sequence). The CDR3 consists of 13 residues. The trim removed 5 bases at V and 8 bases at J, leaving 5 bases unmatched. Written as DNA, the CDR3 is TGTGCCAGCAGTGCCCGGACAGGGTATGAGCAGTTCTTC. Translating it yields CASSARTGYEQFF.

The CDR3 region has the DNA TGTGCCAGCAGTTTCCCCTGGAGTACCAGGAACACCGGGGAGCTGTTTTTT. It is translated as CASSFPWSTRNTGELFF. The chain couples TRBV12-3 or TRBV12-4 to TRBJ2-2; no clear D. CDR3 length: 17 amino acids. Trimming removed 3 bases at V and 1 base at J, with 15 bases between.

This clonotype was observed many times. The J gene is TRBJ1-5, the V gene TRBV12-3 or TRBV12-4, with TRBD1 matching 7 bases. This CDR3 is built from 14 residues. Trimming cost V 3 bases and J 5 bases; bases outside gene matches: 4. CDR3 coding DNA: TGTGCCAGCAGTTTGGCTCAGGGGGATCAGCCCCAGCATTTT. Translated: CASSLAQGDQPQHF.

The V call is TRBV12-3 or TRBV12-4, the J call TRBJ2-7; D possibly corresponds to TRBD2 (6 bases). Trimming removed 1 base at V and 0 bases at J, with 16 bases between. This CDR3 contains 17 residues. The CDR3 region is CASSLGAEGLNSYEQYF. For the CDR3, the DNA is TGTGCCAGCAGTTTAGGGGCGGAGGGCCTGAACTCCTACGAGCAGTACTTC.

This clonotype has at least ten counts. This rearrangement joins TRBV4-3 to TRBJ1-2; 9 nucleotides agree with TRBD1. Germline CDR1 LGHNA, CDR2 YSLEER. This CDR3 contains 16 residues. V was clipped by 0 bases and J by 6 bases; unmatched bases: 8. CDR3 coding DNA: TGCGCCAGCAGCCAAGATCGAATAACAGGGGGCCATGGCTACACCTTC. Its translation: CASSQDRITGGHGYTF.

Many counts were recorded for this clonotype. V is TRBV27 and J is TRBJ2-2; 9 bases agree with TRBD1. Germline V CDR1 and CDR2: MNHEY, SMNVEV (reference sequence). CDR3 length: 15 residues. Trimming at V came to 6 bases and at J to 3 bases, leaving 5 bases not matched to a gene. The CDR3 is CASSPGQGYTGELFF. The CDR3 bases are TGTGCCAGCAGCCCCGGACAGGGGTACACCGGGGAGCTGTTTTTT.

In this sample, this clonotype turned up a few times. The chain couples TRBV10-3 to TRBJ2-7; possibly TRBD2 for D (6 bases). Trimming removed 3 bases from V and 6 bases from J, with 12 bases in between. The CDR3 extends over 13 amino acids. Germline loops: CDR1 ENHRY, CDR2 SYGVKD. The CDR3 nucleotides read TGTGCCATCAGTGATGGGGGGACTGGCGAGCAGTACTTC. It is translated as CAISDGGTGEQYF.

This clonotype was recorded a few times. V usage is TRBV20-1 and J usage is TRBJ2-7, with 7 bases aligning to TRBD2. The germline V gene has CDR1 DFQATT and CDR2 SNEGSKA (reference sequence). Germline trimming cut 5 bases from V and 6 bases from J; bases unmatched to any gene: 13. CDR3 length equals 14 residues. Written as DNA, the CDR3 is TGCAGTGCTCCAGAGTTGGCGGGAGCACCCGAGCAGTACTTC. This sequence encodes CSAPELAGAPEQYF.

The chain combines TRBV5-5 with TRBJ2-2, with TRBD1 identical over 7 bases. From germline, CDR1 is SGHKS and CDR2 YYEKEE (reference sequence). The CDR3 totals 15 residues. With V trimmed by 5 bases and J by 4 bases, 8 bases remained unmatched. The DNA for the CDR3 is TGTGCCAGCAGTTTCGACAGGGCTCCCACCGGGGAGCTGTTTTTT. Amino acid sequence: CASSFDRAPTGELFF.

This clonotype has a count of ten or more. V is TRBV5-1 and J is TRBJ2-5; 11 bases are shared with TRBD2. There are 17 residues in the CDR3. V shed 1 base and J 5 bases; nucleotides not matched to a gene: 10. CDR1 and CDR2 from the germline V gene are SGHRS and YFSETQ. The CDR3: CASSLNPLLAGEETQYF. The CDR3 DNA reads TGCGCCAGCAGCTTGAACCCTTTACTAGCGGGAGAGGAGACCCAGTACTTC.

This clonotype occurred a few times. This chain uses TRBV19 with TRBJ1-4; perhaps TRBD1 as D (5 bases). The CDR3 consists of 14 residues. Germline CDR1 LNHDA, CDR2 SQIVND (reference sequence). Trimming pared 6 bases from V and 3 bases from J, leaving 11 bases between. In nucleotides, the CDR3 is TGTGCCAGTAGCCCAGGGAGGGCTAATGAAAAACTGTTTTTT. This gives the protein CASSPGRANEKLFF.

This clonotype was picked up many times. As DNA, the CDR3 is TGCAGTGCTAGAGCGGCCGGTTCGACAGCCAATCAGCCCCAGCATTTT. Translated: CSARAAGSTANQPQHF. The chain links TRBV20-1 to TRBJ1-5, with a tentative D call TRBD1 (5 bases). Germline V gene lookup returns CDR1 DFQATT and CDR2 SNEGSKA (reference sequence). Between the trimmed V and J ends, which lost 1 base and 3 bases, there was a span of 16 bases. This CDR3 spans 16 amino acids.

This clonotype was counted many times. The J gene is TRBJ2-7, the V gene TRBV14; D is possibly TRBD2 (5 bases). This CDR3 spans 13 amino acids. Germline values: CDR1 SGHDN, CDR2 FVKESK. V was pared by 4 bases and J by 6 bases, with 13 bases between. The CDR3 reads CASSPGWSSEQYF. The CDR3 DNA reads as TGTGCCAGCAGCCCGGGGTGGAGCAGCGAGCAGTACTTC.

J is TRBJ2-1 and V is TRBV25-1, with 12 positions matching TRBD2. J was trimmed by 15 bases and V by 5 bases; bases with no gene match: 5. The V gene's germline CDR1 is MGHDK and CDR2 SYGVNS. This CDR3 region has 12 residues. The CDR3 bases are TGTGCCAGCAGTCCGGGACTAGCGGGCCTGTTCTTC. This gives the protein CASSPGLAGLFF.

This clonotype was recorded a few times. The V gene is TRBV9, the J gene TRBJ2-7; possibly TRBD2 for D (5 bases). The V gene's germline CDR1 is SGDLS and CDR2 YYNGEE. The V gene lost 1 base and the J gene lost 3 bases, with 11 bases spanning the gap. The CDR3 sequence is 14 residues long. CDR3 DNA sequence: TGTGCCAGCAGCGTATCGGGAAGTGGCTACGAGCAGTACTTC. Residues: CASSVSGSGYEQYF.

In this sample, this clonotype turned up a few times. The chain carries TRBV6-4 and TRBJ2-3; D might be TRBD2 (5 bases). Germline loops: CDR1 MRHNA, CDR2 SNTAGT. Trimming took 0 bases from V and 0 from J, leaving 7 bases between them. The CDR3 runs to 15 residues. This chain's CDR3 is CASSDSGGSTDTQYF. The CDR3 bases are TGTGCCAGCAGTGACTCTGGCGGGAGCACAGATACGCAGTATTTT.

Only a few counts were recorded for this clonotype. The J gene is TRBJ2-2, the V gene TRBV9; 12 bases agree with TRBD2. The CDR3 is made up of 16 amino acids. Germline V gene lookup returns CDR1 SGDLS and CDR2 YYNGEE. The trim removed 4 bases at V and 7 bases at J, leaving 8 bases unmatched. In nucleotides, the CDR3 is TGTGCCAGCAGCCCTCGACTAGCGGGAGTCGGCGGGGAGCTGTTTTTT. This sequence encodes CASSPRLAGVGGELFF.

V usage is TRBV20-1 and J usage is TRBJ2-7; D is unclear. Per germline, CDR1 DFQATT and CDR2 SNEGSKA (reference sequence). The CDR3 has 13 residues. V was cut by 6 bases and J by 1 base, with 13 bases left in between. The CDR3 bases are TGCAGTGCCTCAGGTCAGACTTCCTACGAGCAGTACTTC. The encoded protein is CSASGQTSYEQYF.

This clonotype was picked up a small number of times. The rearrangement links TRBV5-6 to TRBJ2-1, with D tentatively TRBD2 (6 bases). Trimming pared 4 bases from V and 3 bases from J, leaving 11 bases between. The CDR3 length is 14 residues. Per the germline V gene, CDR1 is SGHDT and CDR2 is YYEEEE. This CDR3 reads CASSGAGFYNEQFF. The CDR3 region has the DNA TGTGCCAGCAGCGGTGCGGGATTCTACAATGAGCAGTTCTTC.

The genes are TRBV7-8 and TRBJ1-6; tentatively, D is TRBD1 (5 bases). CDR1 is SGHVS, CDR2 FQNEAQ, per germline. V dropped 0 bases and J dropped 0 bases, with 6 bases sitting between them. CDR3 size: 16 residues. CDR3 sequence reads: CASSLAGVSYNSPLHF. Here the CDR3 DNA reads TGTGCCAGCAGCTTAGCGGGGGTCTCCTATAATTCACCCCTCCACTTT.

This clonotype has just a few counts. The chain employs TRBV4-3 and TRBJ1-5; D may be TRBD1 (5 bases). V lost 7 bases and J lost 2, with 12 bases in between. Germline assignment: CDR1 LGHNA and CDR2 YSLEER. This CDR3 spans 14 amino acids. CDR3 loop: CASKIREGNQPQHF. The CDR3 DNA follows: TGCGCCAGCAAAATCAGGGAGGGCAATCAGCCCCAGCATTTT.